These 28 T cell receptor beta chains were sequenced from one sample in a study of blood T cell repertoires in COVID-19. TCRdb's copy holds only in-frame clones and misses some; the assay was immunoSEQ multiplex PCR. The sample gives about 210,000 clones, around 83% of which show up once; around 23% is in the top ten. The sample taken for sequencing was PBMCs or T cells enriched from blood (not recorded which). All receptors derive from a middle-aged woman in a cohort exposed to, infected with or recovered from COVID-19 (not recorded which).

This clone was seen only a few times. The chain links TRBV7-9 to TRBJ2-7, with 8 bases fitting TRBD1. The CDR3 sequence is 22 residues long. Unmatched junction bases numbered 29, after V lost 5 bases and J lost 2 bases. Germline CDR1 reads SEHNR; CDR2 reads FQNEAQ (reference sequence). The CDR3 nucleotides read TGTGCCAGCAGCACAGGGTGCACTGCGGCCAGGGGGCTATTAGCGTTCACCTACGAGCAGTACTTC. Protein: CASSTGCTAARGLLAFTYEQYF.

The CDR3 sequence is CASSLGSGNEKLFF. As DNA, the CDR3 is TGCGCCAGCAGCCTGGGGAGCGGTAATGAAAAACTGTTTTTT. J is TRBJ1-4 and V is TRBV5-1, with D hard to call. V lost 4 bases, J lost 4 bases, and 11 bases lay in between. The CDR3 loop spans 14 amino acids. Germline V gives CDR1 SGHRS, CDR2 YFSETQ.

This chain links TRBV13 with TRBJ2-7; possibly TRBD2 for D (6 bases). Trimming cost V 4 bases and J 4 bases, with 14 bases left between them. This CDR3 spans 14 amino acids. Per the germline V gene, CDR1 is PRHDT and CDR2 is FYEKMQ (reference sequence). For the CDR3, the DNA is TGTGCCAGCAGCTGGGGAGGTCGTGGGTACGAGCAGTACTTC. Its protein product is CASSWGGRGYEQYF.

V gene TRBV11-2 combines with J gene TRBJ2-7, with D possibly matching TRBD2 (7 bases). V was shortened by 5 bases and J by 2 bases, with 13 bases between the two germline ends. This CDR3 comprises 14 residues. In germline, CDR1 is SGHAT, CDR2 FQNNGV. The DNA for the CDR3 is TGTGCCAGCAGCCGGGGGGCAGTCGCCTACGAGCAGTACTTC. It is translated as CASSRGAVAYEQYF.

CDR3 region: CASSPLQGTSNQPQHF. In nucleotides, the CDR3 is TGCGCCAGCAGCCCACTACAGGGTACCAGCAATCAGCCCCAGCATTTT. This rearrangement joins TRBV4-1 to TRBJ1-5; maybe TRBD1 (6 bases). V lost 4 bases to trimming and J lost 1 base, with 14 bases between them. The CDR3 loop spans 16 amino acids. Germline lookup yields CDR1 MGHRA and CDR2 YSYEKL.

The chain has TRBV10-2 and TRBJ1-1; 7 nucleotides agree with TRBD1. Trimming cost V 6 bases and J 1 base; bases outside gene matches: 2. Germline loops: CDR1 WSHSY, CDR2 SAAADI. The CDR3 contains 13 residues. The CDR3 DNA is TGCGCCAGCAGGGGGACAGAGAACACTGAAGCTTTCTTT. Amino acids: CASRGTENTEAFF.

V and J are TRBV27 and TRBJ2-1; 12 bases are a match to TRBD2. V lost 7 bases and J lost 5; bases outside the gene matches: 6. The germline V gene has CDR1 MNHEY and CDR2 SMNVEV (reference sequence). The CDR3 is made up of 15 amino acids. CDR3 sequence (DNA): TGTGCCAGCACTGTGCTAGCGGGGGGGCACAATGAGCAGTTCTTC. Its translation is CASTVLAGGHNEQFF.

This rearrangement joins TRBV7-2 to TRBJ2-7, with 7 nucleotides matching TRBD1. This CDR3 is built from 16 residues. Germline CDR1 reads SGHTA; CDR2 reads FQGNSA. V lost 5 bases to trimming and J lost 0 bases; unmatched junction nucleotides: 10. The CDR3 nucleotides read TGTGCCAGCAGCCTGAATGGACAGGTTGGCTCCTACGAGCAGTACTTC. It encodes CASSLNGQVGSYEQYF.

In its sample, this clone was seen once. The rearrangement uses TRBV9 and TRBJ2-1, with 11 bases aligning to TRBD2. V shed 3 bases, J shed 4 bases, and the junction held 6 bases outside the gene matches. The CDR3 runs 16 residues. Germline loops: CDR1 SGDLS, CDR2 YYNGEE. CDR3 nucleotide sequence: TGTGCCAGCAGCGAAGACGGGACTAGCGGATACAATGAGCAGTTCTTC. Its protein product is CASSEDGTSGYNEQFF.

V usage is TRBV9 and J usage is TRBJ1-3, with D unclear. CDR3 length: 16 amino acids. V was shortened by 6 bases and J by 0 bases, with 16 bases between the two germline ends. Germline V gives CDR1 SGDLS, CDR2 YYNGEE. The CDR3 region is CASTRGEGSSGNTIYF. As DNA, the CDR3 is TGTGCCAGCACCCGTGGGGAGGGCTCCTCTGGAAACACCATATATTTT.

This clone was seen once. This chain connects TRBV7-8 to TRBJ1-1; D is perhaps TRBD1 (6 bases). Germline CDR1 reads SGHVS; CDR2 reads FQNEAQ. The CDR3 consists of 15 residues. V was clipped by 1 base and J by 7 bases, with 16 bases between them. The CDR3 sequence is CASSLGRGGGDEAFF. CDR3 sequence (DNA): TGTGCCAGCAGCTTAGGAAGGGGAGGGGGTGATGAAGCTTTCTTT.

V is TRBV24-1 and J is TRBJ1-2; no definite D call. The CDR3 sequence is 13 residues long. Germline values: CDR1 KGHDR, CDR2 SFDVKD. V gave up 5 bases and J gave up 3 bases, with 9 bases separating them. The chain's CDR3 is CATSGPPYYGYTF. CDR3 bases: TGTGCCACCAGTGGGCCTCCCTACTATGGCTACACCTTC.

The V gene is TRBV13, the J gene TRBJ2-7; 7 bases are a match to TRBD1. Germline assignment: CDR1 PRHDT and CDR2 FYEKMQ (reference sequence). Unmatched junction bases numbered 9, after V lost 5 bases and J lost 5 bases. CDR3 length: 14 residues. The CDR3 reads CASSPLQGLHEQYF. The CDR3 DNA follows: TGTGCCAGCAGCCCCCTACAGGGGTTGCACGAGCAGTACTTC.

The chain employs TRBV4-2 and TRBJ1-1; 8 bases map to TRBD1. The CDR3 is 16 residues long. J was trimmed by 5 bases and V by 0 bases; bases with no gene match: 8. The germline CDR1 and CDR2 sequences are LGHNA and YNFKEQ. The CDR3, as DNA: TGTGCCAGCAGCCAAGAGGCCAGGGGGCGGGAAACTGAAGCTTTCTTT. Translating it yields CASSQEARGRETEAFF.

V gene TRBV7-9 combines with J gene TRBJ1-2, with D possibly matching TRBD1 (5 bases). The CDR3 covers 11 residues. Germline V gives CDR1 SEHNR, CDR2 FQNEAQ (reference sequence). Trimming shortened V by 10 bases and J by 7 bases, and 13 bases separated the two germline ends. The CDR3 loop is CATQGAFGYTF. The CDR3 region has the DNA TGTGCCACCCAGGGCGCGTTTGGCTACACCTTC.

The CDR3 spells CASSLSLAGGGITEAFF. The CDR3 DNA sequence: TGCGCCAGCAGCTTGAGTTTGGCAGGGGGCGGGATTACTGAAGCTTTCTTT. The chain employs TRBV5-1 and TRBJ1-1; 8 nucleotides match TRBD1. From germline, CDR1 is SGHRS and CDR2 YFSETQ. Trimming at V came to 1 base and at J to 5 bases, leaving 13 bases not matched to a gene. CDR3 length equals 17 residues. Drawing the rest from reference TRBV5-1 and TRBJ1-1, the complete variable domain is KAGVTQTPRYLIKTRGQQVTLSCSPISGHRSVSWYQQTPGQGLQFLFEYFSETQRNKGNFPGRFSGRQFSNSRSEMNVSTLELGDSALYLCASSLSLAGGGITEAFFGQGTRLTVV.

V is TRBV6-1 and J is TRBJ1-2; 9 bases align to TRBD1. CDR3 length equals 15 residues. V lost 1 base and J lost 7; bases outside the gene matches: 7. Germline loops: CDR1 MNHNS, CDR2 SASEGT. The CDR3 sequence: CASSEDWDRVGGYTF. The CDR3 DNA reads TGTGCCAGCAGTGAAGATTGGGACAGGGTTGGTGGCTACACCTTC.

A single count supports this clone. This chain connects TRBV28 to TRBJ2-5, with 11 positions matching TRBD1. J gave up 4 bases and V 4 bases, and 5 bases lay outside the gene matches. The CDR3 sequence is 15 residues long. Germline V gene data show CDR1 as MDHEN and CDR2 as SYDVKM. This chain's CDR3 is CASSSRTGGVETQYF. For the CDR3, the DNA is TGTGCCAGCAGTTCTAGGACAGGGGGCGTAGAGACCCAGTACTTC.

The V gene is TRBV13, the J gene TRBJ1-1, with D unclear. The germline V gene encodes CDR1 PRHDT and CDR2 FYEKMQ (reference sequence). V lost 5 bases to trimming and J lost 1 base, with 17 bases between them. This CDR3 region has 16 residues. CDR3 bases: TGTGCCAGCAGCCAGTACCGGGAGGTACCGAACACTGAAGCTTTCTTT. It translates to CASSQYREVPNTEAFF.

In this sample, this clone turned up a few times. In the same sample, other DNA sequences code for this CDR3. This rearrangement joins TRBV5-1 to TRBJ1-1, with TRBD1 as a possible D gene (5 bases). Trimming removed 2 bases from V and 0 bases from J, with 8 bases in between. Germline CDR1 and CDR2: SGHRS and YFSETQ. This CDR3 region has 14 residues. CDR3 region: CASSLAGMNTEAFF. The CDR3 region has the DNA TGCGCCAGCAGCTTAGCAGGGATGAACACTGAAGCTTTCTTT.

This chain links TRBV28 with TRBJ2-3, with a weak D call TRBD2 (6 bases). The CDR3 runs 16 residues. Germline-derived CDR1 and CDR2 are MDHEN and SYDVKM. V lost 3 bases and J 6 bases, leaving 19 bases between the germline ends. The CDR3, as DNA: TGTGCCAGCAGTTTGGCGGGACGGAGATCGTCGGATACGCAGTATTTT. It codes for CASSLAGRRSSDTQYF.

The chain uses TRBV11-2 and TRBJ2-3, with 10 bases that match TRBD2. From germline, CDR1 is SGHAT and CDR2 FQNNGV. The CDR3 length is 15 residues. J lost 2 bases, V lost 5 bases, and 4 bases had no gene match. CDR3 sequence: CASSTGLADTDTQYF. The CDR3, as DNA: TGTGCCAGCAGCACCGGACTAGCGGACACAGATACGCAGTATTTT.

The chain couples TRBV5-1 to TRBJ2-7, with TRBD1 matching over 7 bases. CDR3 length: 14 residues. The germline V gene encodes CDR1 SGHRS and CDR2 YFSETQ. Germline trimming cut 5 bases from V and 4 bases from J; bases unmatched to any gene: 9. In DNA form, the CDR3 reads TGCGCCAGCAGTTTAGACAGGGTGATGTACGAGCAGTACTTC. It is translated as CASSLDRVMYEQYF.

This clone was found once. The chain is built from TRBV5-1 and TRBJ2-1; 7 bases match TRBD1. In germline, CDR1 is SGHRS, CDR2 YFSETQ. This CDR3 is built from 14 residues. V lost 5 bases to trimming and J lost 3 bases; unmatched junction nucleotides: 5. CDR3: CASSPDRNYNEQFF. As DNA, the CDR3 is TGCGCCAGCAGTCCGGACAGGAACTACAATGAGCAGTTCTTC.

This sequence joins TRBV4-1 and TRBJ2-7, with 10 bases identical to TRBD1. The CDR3 is 14 amino acids. With V trimmed by 3 bases and J by 4 bases, 3 bases remained unmatched. CDR1 is MGHRA, CDR2 YSYEKL, per germline. Here the CDR3 reads CASSHDRGPYEQYF. In nucleotides, the CDR3 is TGCGCCAGCAGCCACGACAGGGGGCCATACGAGCAGTACTTC.

Notes on this clone: Different DNA sequences within this sample yield the same CDR3. CDR3 sequence (DNA): TGTGCCAGCAGTTTAACGGGGAATCAGCCCCAGCATTTT. Its protein is CASSLTGNQPQHF. The chain recombines TRBV12-3 or TRBV12-4 with TRBJ1-5; D is uncertain. V lost 2 bases and J 4 bases, leaving 6 bases between the germline ends. CDR3 length: 13 amino acids.

The gene calls are TRBV11-2 and TRBJ2-1, with 7 bases lining up with TRBD2. The V gene end was trimmed by 4 bases and the J gene end by 6 bases; junction bases not matched to a gene: 0. The CDR3 consists of 12 residues. Germline V gene lookup returns CDR1 SGHAT and CDR2 FQNNGV. The CDR3: CASSSSGNEQFF. In nucleotides, the CDR3 is TGTGCCAGCAGCTCTAGCGGCAATGAGCAGTTCTTC.

This clone was seen more than once but under ten times. The V and J genes are TRBV11-2 and TRBJ2-7; D gene uncertain. From germline, CDR1 is SGHAT and CDR2 FQNNGV. The length of the CDR3 is 14 residues. Trimming took 2 bases from V and 3 from J, leaving 11 bases between them. DNA of the CDR3: TGTGCCAGCAGCTTAAAATGGCCCGTCTACGAGCAGTACTTC. It specifies CASSLKWPVYEQYF.